This T cell receptor beta chain is from a study of cytomegalovirus exposure and HLA in healthy donors. The V gene's germline CDR1 is SGHRS and CDR2 YFSETQ. There are 14 residues in the CDR3. With V trimmed by 3 bases and J by 7 bases, 5 bases remained unmatched. 60 Vbeta and 13 Jbeta primers were used in PCR. Only in-frame clones appear in the TCRdb table, and some are missing; sequencing was by immunoSEQ multiplex PCR. The sample shows about 200,000 clones, around 90% of them seen only once. The sample consisted of PBMCs. The genes are TRBV5-1 and TRBJ2-1; 9 bases are shared with TRBD1. This sequence originates from a woman younger than 35 in good health and CMV-seronegative. CDR3 sequence (DNA): TGCGCCAGCAGCTACTCCGGGACAGGGAATGAGCAGTTCTTC. Translating gives CASSYSGTGNEQFF.